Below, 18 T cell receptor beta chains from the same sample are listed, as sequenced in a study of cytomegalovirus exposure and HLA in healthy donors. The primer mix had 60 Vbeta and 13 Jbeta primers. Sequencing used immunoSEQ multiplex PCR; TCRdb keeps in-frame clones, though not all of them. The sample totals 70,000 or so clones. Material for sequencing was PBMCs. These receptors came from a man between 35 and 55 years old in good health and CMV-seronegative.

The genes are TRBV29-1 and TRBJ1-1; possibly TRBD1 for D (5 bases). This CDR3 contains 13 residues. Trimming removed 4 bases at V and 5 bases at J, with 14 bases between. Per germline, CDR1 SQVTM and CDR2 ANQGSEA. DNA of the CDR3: TGCAGCGTTGTTGGGGCGGGAGGGACTGAAGCTTTCTTT. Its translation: CSVVGAGGTEAFF.

The CDR3 nucleotides read TGTGCCAGCAGCGTTGGACAGGAACCACCCCTCCACTTT. This encodes CASSVGQEPPLHF. The J gene is TRBJ1-6, the V gene TRBV9; TRBD1 aligns across 7 bases. This CDR3 is 13 amino acids long. V was pared by 2 bases and J by 11 bases, with 4 bases of the junction left unmatched. CDR1 SGDLS and CDR2 YYNGEE come from the germline V gene.

The CDR3 DNA follows: TGTGCCAGCAGTTTATCGGAGGGGAGGACCTCCTATAATTCACCCCTCCACTTT. It encodes CASSLSEGRTSYNSPLHF. The genes are TRBV27 and TRBJ1-6, with D perhaps matching TRBD1 (5 bases). The CDR3 totals 18 residues. Germline CDR1 and CDR2: MNHEY and SMNVEV (reference sequence). V gave up 0 bases and J gave up 0 bases, with 12 bases separating them.

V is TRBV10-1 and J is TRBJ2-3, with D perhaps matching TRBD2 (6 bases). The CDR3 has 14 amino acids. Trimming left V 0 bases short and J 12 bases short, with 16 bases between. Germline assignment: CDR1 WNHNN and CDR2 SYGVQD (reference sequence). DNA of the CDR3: TGCGCCAGCAGTGAGTCGGGGGGACGCCCCATCCAGTATTTT. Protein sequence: CASSESGGRPIQYF.

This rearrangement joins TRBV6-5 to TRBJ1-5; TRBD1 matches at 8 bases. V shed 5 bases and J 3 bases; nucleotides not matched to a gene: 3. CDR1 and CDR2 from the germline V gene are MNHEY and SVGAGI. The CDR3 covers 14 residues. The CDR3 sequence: CASSLDRDNQPQHF. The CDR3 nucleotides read TGTGCCAGCAGTCTGGACAGGGACAATCAGCCCCAGCATTTT.

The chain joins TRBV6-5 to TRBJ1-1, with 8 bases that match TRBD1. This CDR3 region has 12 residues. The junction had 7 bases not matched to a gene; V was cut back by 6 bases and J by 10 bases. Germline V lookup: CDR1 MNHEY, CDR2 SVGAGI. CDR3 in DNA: TGTGCCAGCAGATACGGACAGGGCATAGCTTTCTTT. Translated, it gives CASRYGQGIAFF.

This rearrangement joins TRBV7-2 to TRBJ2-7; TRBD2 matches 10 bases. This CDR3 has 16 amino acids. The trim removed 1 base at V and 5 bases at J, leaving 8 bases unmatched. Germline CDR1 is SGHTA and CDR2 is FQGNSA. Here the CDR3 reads CASSLDLGTSVHEQYF. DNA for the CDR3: TGTGCCAGCAGCTTAGATCTAGGGACTAGCGTCCACGAGCAGTACTTC.

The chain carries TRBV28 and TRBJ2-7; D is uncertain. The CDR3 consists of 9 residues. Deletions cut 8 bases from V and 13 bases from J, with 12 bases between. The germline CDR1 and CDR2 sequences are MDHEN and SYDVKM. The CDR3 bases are TGTGCCAGCGGGCCCCCTTCCTACTTC. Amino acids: CASGPPSYF.

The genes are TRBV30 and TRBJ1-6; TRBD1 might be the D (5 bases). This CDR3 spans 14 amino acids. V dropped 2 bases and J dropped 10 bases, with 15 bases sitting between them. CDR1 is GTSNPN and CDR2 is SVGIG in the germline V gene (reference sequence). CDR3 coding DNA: TGTGCCTGGAGTTACGGGGGAGACGGCTCACCCCTCCACTTT. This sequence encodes CAWSYGGDGSPLHF.

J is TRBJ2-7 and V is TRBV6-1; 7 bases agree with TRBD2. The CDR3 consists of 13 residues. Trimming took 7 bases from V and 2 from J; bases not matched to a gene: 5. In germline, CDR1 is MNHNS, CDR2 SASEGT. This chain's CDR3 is CASMGGGPYEQYF. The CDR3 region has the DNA TGTGCCAGCATGGGGGGGGGTCCCTACGAGCAGTACTTC.

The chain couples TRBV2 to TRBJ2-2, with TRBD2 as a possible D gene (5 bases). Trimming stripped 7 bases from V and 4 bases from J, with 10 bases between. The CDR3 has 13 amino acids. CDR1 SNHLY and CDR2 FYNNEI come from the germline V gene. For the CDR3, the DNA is TGTGCCAGCAAGATAGCGAGCACCGGGGAGCTGTTTTTT. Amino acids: CASKIASTGELFF.

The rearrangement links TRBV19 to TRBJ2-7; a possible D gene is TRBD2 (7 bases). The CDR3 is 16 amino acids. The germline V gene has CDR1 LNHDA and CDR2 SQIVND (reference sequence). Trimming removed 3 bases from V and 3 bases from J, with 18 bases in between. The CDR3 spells CASSMGRRGAVYEQYF. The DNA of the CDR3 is TGTGCCAGTAGTATGGGGCGCCGGGGGGCGGTCTACGAGCAGTACTTC. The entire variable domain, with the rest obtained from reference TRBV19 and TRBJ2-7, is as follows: DGGITQSPKYLFRKEGQNVTLSCEQNLNHDAMYWYRQDPGQGLRLIYYSQIVNDFQKGDIAEGYSVSREKKESFPLTVTSAQKNPTAFYLCASSMGRRGAVYEQYFGPGTRLTVT.

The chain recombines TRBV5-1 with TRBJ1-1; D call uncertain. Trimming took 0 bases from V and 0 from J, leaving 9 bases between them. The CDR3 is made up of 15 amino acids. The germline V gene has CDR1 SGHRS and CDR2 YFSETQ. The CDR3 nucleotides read TGCGCCAGCAGCTTGGCCGCGGGAATGAACACTGAAGCTTTCTTT. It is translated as CASSLAAGMNTEAFF.

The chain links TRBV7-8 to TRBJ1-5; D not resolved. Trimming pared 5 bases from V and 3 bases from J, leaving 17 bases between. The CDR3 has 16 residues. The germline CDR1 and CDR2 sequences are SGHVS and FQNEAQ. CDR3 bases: TGTGCCAGCAGCCTACTTGAGCGGACCACCAATCAGCCCCAGCATTTT. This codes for CASSLLERTTNQPQHF.

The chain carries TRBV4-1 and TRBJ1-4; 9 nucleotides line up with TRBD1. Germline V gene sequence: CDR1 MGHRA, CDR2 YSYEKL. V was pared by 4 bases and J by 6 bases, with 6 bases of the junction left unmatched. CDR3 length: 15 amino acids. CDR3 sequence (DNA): TGCGCCAGCAGCCTCATGACAGGGGGGGATGAAAAACTGTTTTTT. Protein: CASSLMTGGDEKLFF.

DNA for the CDR3: TGTGCCAGTAGTATAGGTTCCCAGCAAACTCTTAGGGGTACGCAGTATTTT. It translates to CASSIGSQQTLRGTQYF. V and J are TRBV19 and TRBJ2-3; weak D call: TRBD1 (5 bases). The CDR3 contains 17 residues. Germline assignment: CDR1 LNHDA and CDR2 SQIVND (reference sequence). V lost 1 base and J lost 8, with 22 bases in between.

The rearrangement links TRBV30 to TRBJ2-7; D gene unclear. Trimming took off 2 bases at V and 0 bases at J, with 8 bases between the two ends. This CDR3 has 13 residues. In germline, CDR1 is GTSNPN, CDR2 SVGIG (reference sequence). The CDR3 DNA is TGTGCCTGGAGTCCGAGGAGCTCCTACGAGCAGTACTTC. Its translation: CAWSPRSSYEQYF.

CDR3 protein: CASSSRGDEQFF. In DNA form, the CDR3 reads TGTGCCAGCAGCAGCAGGGGGGATGAGCAGTTCTTC. This sequence joins TRBV7-6 and TRBJ2-1; D is perhaps TRBD1 (7 bases). V lost 5 bases and J lost 8, with 10 bases in between. The germline gives CDR1 SGHVS, CDR2 FNYEAQ. The CDR3 runs 12 residues.